This is a list of T cell receptor beta chains from one sample in a study of response to subunit inactivated influenza vaccine. One entry per CDR3 protein, called by TCRdb with MiXCR from the RT-PCR reads. The sample includes about 780,000 distinct CDR3 sequences, less than 20% of them seen just once. The material was PBMCs from blood, obtained less than 6 days after vaccination. These receptors all come from a man aged 45-65 years who received an inactivated influenza vaccine. The CDR3 runs from the conserved cysteine through the conserved F or W. A D gene is named only where the DNA matches it firmly. Clone sizes are given selectively: once, few, many, or a class where the clone is expanded.

V,size,D,J,DNA,CDR3
TRBV9,few,TRBD1,TRBJ2-1,TGTGCCAGCACCCCAGACAGGGTCGTATACAATGAGCAGTTCTTC,CASTPDRVVYNEQFF
TRBV4-2,few,TRBD2,TRBJ2-1,TGTGCCAGCAGCCAAGATCAAAGCGGGAGCTCCTACAATGAGCAGTTCTTC,CASSQDQSGSSYNEQFF
TRBV6-1,few,-,TRBJ2-7,TGTGCCAGCCGCCGGTCCATCCCGGGCTCCGAGCAGTACTTC,CASRRSIPGSEQYF
TRBV7-2,-,-,TRBJ2-7,TGTGCCAGCAGCTTAGATAGACAGGAGGCCTACGAGCACTACTTC,CASSLDRQEAYEHYF
TRBV27,few,TRBD2,TRBJ2-1,TGTGCCAGCAGTCTACTTAGCGGGGGCGATTACAATGAGCAGTTCTTC,CASSLLSGGDYNEQFF
TRBV20-1,-,-,TRBJ2-1,TGCAGTGCTGGGGGGTGGGGGGACCATGAGCAGTTCTTC,CSAGGWGDHEQFF
TRBV28,few,TRBD1,TRBJ1-6,TGTGCCAGCAGTCCCGACAGGGGGCGAAATTCACCCCTCCACTTT,CASSPDRGRNSPLHF
TRBV6-1,-,-,TRBJ2-7,TGTGCCAGCAGCCAAGAAAACACCTACGAGCAGTACTTC,CASSQENTYEQYF
TRBV12-3/TRBV12-4,many,-,TRBJ2-2,TGTGCCAGCAGTTTCCCTCACGGGGAGCTGTTTTTT,CASSFPHGELFF
TRBV7-2,few,-,TRBJ1-5,TGTGCCAGCAGCTTAGATCTAACCAATCAGCCCCAGCATTTT,CASSLDLTNQPQHF
TRBV15,few,-,TRBJ1-1,TGTGCCACCAGCAGAGCGGAGAACACTGAAGCTTTCTTT,CATSRAENTEAFF
TRBV7-8,-,-,TRBJ2-7,TGTGCCAGCAGCTTATCCAGGGACTACGAGCAGTACTTC,CASSLSRDYEQYF
TRBV5-1,many,TRBD1,TRBJ2-1,TGCGCCAGCAGCTTGAGGACAGGCGACAATGAGCAGTTCTTC,CASSLRTGDNEQFF
TRBV27,-,TRBD2,TRBJ2-1,TGTGCCAGCAGTTCCGCGGCGGGGGTGGGCAATGAGCAGTTCTTC,CASSSAAGVGNEQFF
TRBV10-3,once,-,TRBJ2-7,TGTGCCATCAGGAGGACCAGCTACGAGCAGTACTTC,CAIRRTSYEQYF
TRBV6-5,once,TRBD1,TRBJ2-1,TGTGCCAGCAGTTACACCCGACAGGGGGCAAGGAATGAGCAGTTCTTC,CASSYTRQGARNEQFF
TRBV6-5,few,-,TRBJ2-2,TGTGCCAGCAGTTCCCGGACTGTTTCCGCCGGGGAGCTGTTTTTT,CASSSRTVSAGELFF
TRBV29-1,-,-,TRBJ2-3,TGCAGCGTTGAAAAATCGCGGAGCACAGATACGCAGTATTTT,CSVEKSRSTDTQYF